This is a list of T cell receptor beta chains from one sample in a study of post-analysis software for immune sequencing data. TCRdb processed the PCR reads anew with MiXCR; each CDR3 protein has one entry. The table has about 160,000 distinct CDR3 sequences, around 34% seen once. This material consisted of blood, taken after autologous hematopoietic stem cell transplantation. The receptors were sampled from a girl aged 5 to 17 with multiple sclerosis. Both conserved end residues are part of each CDR3. The D gene is left open where the match is weak. Rows give clone size only sometimes, using once, few, many, or a class for an expanded clone.

v_gene	abundance	d_gene	j_gene	CDR3aa	CDR3nt
TRBV7-2	few	-	TRBJ2-7	CASSSGGLASSYEQYF	TGTGCCAGCAGCTCGGGGGGCCTAGCAAGCTCCTACGAGCAGTACTTC
TRBV20-1	-	TRBD1	TRBJ2-7	CSAGDRGLIYEQYF	TGCAGTGCCGGGGACAGGGGGCTCATCTACGAGCAGTACTTC
TRBV20-1	-	-	TRBJ2-7	CSARDKRDLCYEQYF	TGCAGTGCTAGAGATAAGAGGGATCTGTGCTACGAGCAGTACTTC
TRBV5-1	-	-	TRBJ2-7	CASSYDPFYEQYF	TGCGCCAGCAGCTACGACCCATTCTACGAGCAGTACTTC
TRBV24-1	few	TRBD2	TRBJ2-3	CATSDRSSGRTDTQYF	TGTGCCACCAGTGACAGATCTAGCGGGCGCACGGATACGCAGTATTTT
TRBV5-1	-	TRBD2	TRBJ2-3	CASSLARASGTTTDTQYF	TGCGCCAGCAGCTTGGCCAGGGCTAGCGGGACAACGACAGATACGCAGTATTTT
TRBV7-2	-	TRBD2	TRBJ2-1	CASSLGTSGAYNEQFF	TGTGCCAGCAGCTTAGGTACTAGCGGCGCCTACAATGAGCAGTTCTTC
TRBV5-1	few	TRBD2	TRBJ2-4	CASSSSGGPKNIQYF	TGCGCCAGCAGCTCCTCGGGAGGACCCAAAAACATTCAGTACTTC
TRBV28	few	-	TRBJ1-2	CASSGQTGRNYGYTF	TGTGCCAGCAGTGGCCAAACAGGGCGCAACTATGGCTACACCTTC
TRBV3-1	few	-	TRBJ2-3	CASSYTGGTDTQYF	TGTGCCAGCAGCTATACTGGAGGTACAGATACGCAGTATTTT
TRBV24-1	few	TRBD1	TRBJ1-5	CATSHGTDNQPQHF	TGTGCCACCAGTCACGGGACAGACAATCAGCCCCAGCATTTT
TRBV14	-	-	TRBJ2-2	CASSHANTGELFF	TGTGCCAGCAGCCACGCGAACACCGGGGAGCTGTTTTTT
TRBV12-3/TRBV12-4	few	-	TRBJ1-6	CASSLVRDSPLHF	TGTGCCAGCAGTTTGGTCCGGGATTCACCCCTCCACTTT